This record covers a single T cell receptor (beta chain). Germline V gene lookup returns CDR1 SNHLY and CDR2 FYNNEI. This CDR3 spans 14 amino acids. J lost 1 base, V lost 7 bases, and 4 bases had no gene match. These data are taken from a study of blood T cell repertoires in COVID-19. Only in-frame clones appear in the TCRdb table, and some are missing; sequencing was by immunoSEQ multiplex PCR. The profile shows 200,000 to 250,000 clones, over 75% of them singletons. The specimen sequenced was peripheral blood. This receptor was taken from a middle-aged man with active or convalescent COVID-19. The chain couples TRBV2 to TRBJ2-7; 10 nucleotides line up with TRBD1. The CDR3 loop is CASTRTGGSYEQYF. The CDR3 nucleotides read TGTGCCAGCACCCGGACAGGGGGGTCCTACGAGCAGTACTTC. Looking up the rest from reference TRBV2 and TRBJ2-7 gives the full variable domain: EPEVTQTPSHQVTQMGQEVILRCVPISNHLYFYWYRQILGQKVEFLVSFYNNEISEKSEIFDDQFSVERPDGSNFTLKIRSTKLEDSAMYFCASTRTGGSYEQYFGPGTRLTVT.